The T cell receptor beta chain under discussion was sequenced for a study of blood T cells in healthy people across ages. A second roughly 7 to 12 cycle PCR used barcoded and J-beta primers. A 12-random-nucleotide template-switch adaptor tagged each cDNA molecule. TCRdb re-analysed the 5' RACE reads in MiXCR, keeping a single row per CDR3 protein. The data hold approximately 960,000 distinct CDR3 sequences, with about 29% observed a single time. The V and J ends lost 5 bases and 0 bases respectively, with 8 bases between them. Germline lookup yields CDR1 SGHTA and CDR2 FQGNSA. This CDR3 has 13 amino acids. This clonotype was seen repeatedly, ten times or more. These data were also reused for a study on T cells of mothers and their children. That investigation notes: The whole RNA yield was converted to cDNA, around 1.5 ug per 15 ul.

The clonotype comes from a woman aged 40 to 50 in good health. The source material was blood. The chain has TRBV7-2 and TRBJ2-7, with D hard to call. DNA for the CDR3: TGTGCCAGCAGCGGTCTGGACTCCTACGAGCAGTACTTC. It specifies CASSGLDSYEQYF.